This entry lists 32 T cell receptor beta chains sequenced from one sample in a study of T-cell memory formation after mild COVID-19. From the 5' RACE reads, TCRdb called clonotypes with MiXCR, one entry per CDR3 protein. This sample has hundreds of thousands of distinct CDR3 sequences, with 20% found just once. Sequencing was done on a sample of PBMCs or a T cell subset sorted from them (not recorded which). The receptors come from an adult woman who had mild COVID-19 (a few samples of this study predate the infection). Cell type and time point are not known.

In its sample, this clonotype was seen a few times. The CDR3 region has the DNA TGTGCCACCAGTGATTCCCCCGGGACAGGCCAAGAGACCCAGTACTTC. This gives the protein CATSDSPGTGQETQYF. This chain connects TRBV24-1 to TRBJ2-5; 8 bases match TRBD1. The trim removed 2 bases at V and 1 base at J, leaving 5 bases unmatched. Germline assignment: CDR1 KGHDR and CDR2 SFDVKD. The CDR3 contains 16 residues.

This clonotype came up a few times. The J gene is TRBJ2-1, the V gene TRBV27, with a possible D match to TRBD2 (5 bases). Germline CDR1 and CDR2: MNHEY and SMNVEV (reference sequence). The CDR3 has 16 amino acids. The V end was cut by 2 bases, the J end by 0 bases, with 11 bases between. The chain's CDR3 is CASSLEGFGSYNEQFF. DNA for the CDR3: TGTGCCAGCAGTTTAGAGGGATTCGGCTCCTACAATGAGCAGTTCTTC.

This clonotype was observed a single time. The CDR3, as DNA: TGTGCCACCAGCAGACGCTCTGGGGCCAACGTCCTGACTTTC. It codes for CATSRRSGANVLTF. The chain couples TRBV15 to TRBJ2-6; D unresolved. Germline-derived CDR1 and CDR2 are LNHNV and YYDKDF (reference sequence). V lost 2 bases, J lost 0 bases, and 2 bases lay in between. This CDR3 region has 14 residues.

The chain has TRBV14 and TRBJ2-6; TRBD2 aligns across 7 bases. After removal of 2 bases from V and 1 base from J, the junction contained 5 bases not matched to a gene. CDR3 length equals 17 residues. Germline V gene data show CDR1 as SGHDN and CDR2 as FVKESK. The chain's CDR3 is CASSQSGKISGANVLTF. CDR3 nucleotides: TGTGCCAGCAGCCAAAGCGGGAAGATTTCTGGGGCCAACGTCCTGACTTTC.

The chain is built from TRBV7-8 and TRBJ1-1; possibly TRBD1 for D (6 bases). V was cut by 1 base and J by 10 bases, with 19 bases left in between. Germline V gives CDR1 SGHVS, CDR2 FQNEAQ. The length of the CDR3 is 15 residues. CDR3 bases: TGTGCCAGCAGCTTAGGAGGAGGGGGGGTTGCGGCAGCTTTCTTT. Translating gives CASSLGGGGVAAAFF.

The chain uses TRBV20-1 and TRBJ2-1, with TRBD2 matching over 13 bases. Germline CDR1 is DFQATT and CDR2 is SNEGSKA (reference sequence). Trimming at V came to 5 bases and at J to 9 bases, leaving 7 bases not matched to a gene. The CDR3 covers 14 residues. CDR3 DNA: TGCAGTGCTCGGACTAGCGGGAGAGTTGGTGAGCAGTTCTTC. Its translation: CSARTSGRVGEQFF.

This chain links TRBV2 with TRBJ2-7, with TRBD2 as a possible D gene (6 bases). Per germline, CDR1 SNHLY and CDR2 FYNNEI. Deletions cut 3 bases from V and 2 bases from J, with 17 bases between. This CDR3 is 16 amino acids long. CDR3 loop: CASSEGGIGPAYEQYF. CDR3 coding DNA: TGTGCCAGCAGTGAGGGGGGTATCGGGCCCGCCTACGAGCAGTACTTC.

This clonotype was picked up a small number of times. The V gene is TRBV5-1, the J gene TRBJ2-1; 8 positions agree with TRBD2. V lost 4 bases, J lost 7 bases, and 10 bases stayed unmatched. The germline gives CDR1 SGHRS, CDR2 YFSETQ. The CDR3 has 15 residues. CDR3 residues: CASSPGLAPGNEQFF. The CDR3 region has the DNA TGCGCCAGCAGCCCCGGACTAGCCCCAGGTAATGAGCAGTTCTTC.

The gene calls are TRBV6-2 or TRBV6-3 and TRBJ2-5, with no clear D. From germline, CDR1 is MNHEY and CDR2 SVGEGT. V shed 0 bases and J shed 5 bases, with 7 bases lying between them. CDR3 length equals 13 residues. The DNA of the CDR3 is TGTGCCAGCAGTTACTCGATGAAGGAGACCCAGTACTTC. As protein: CASSYSMKETQYF.

This clonotype was recorded a few times. The chain recombines TRBV7-9 with TRBJ2-2; D is ambiguous. The germline V and J ends were trimmed by 3 bases and 6 bases, with 8 bases remaining between them. CDR3 size: 13 residues. The germline V gene has CDR1 SEHNR and CDR2 FQNEAQ (reference sequence). The CDR3 DNA follows: TGTGCCAGCAGCTTGGCTCTATCCGGGGAGCTGTTTTTT. Its translation: CASSLALSGELFF.

Here the CDR3 reads CASSFLPDELRGRGYTF. As DNA, the CDR3 is TGCGCCAGCAGCTTCCTGCCTGACGAGTTGAGGGGTAGAGGCTACACCTTC. The chain is built from TRBV5-1 and TRBJ1-2; maybe TRBD1 (5 bases). The CDR3 has 17 amino acids. Germline CDR1 and CDR2: SGHRS and YFSETQ. V was cut by 2 bases and J by 8 bases, with 25 bases left in between.

The rearrangement uses TRBV3-1 and TRBJ1-5; no definite D call. The V and J ends lost 6 bases and 7 bases respectively, with 16 bases between them. This CDR3 has 14 residues. In germline, CDR1 is LGHDT, CDR2 YNNKEL (reference sequence). DNA for the CDR3: TGTGCCAGCAGTCCTACAGCGCTGGGGCAGCCCCAGCATTTT. This codes for CASSPTALGQPQHF.

The J gene is TRBJ1-1, the V gene TRBV7-8; D gene uncertain. V lost 2 bases and J lost 1, with 14 bases in between. CDR1 and CDR2 from the germline V gene are SGHVS and FQNEAQ. CDR3 length: 16 residues. In DNA form, the CDR3 reads TGTGCCAGCAGCTTAAACGTGGCAGGACCGAACACTGAAGCTTTCTTT. Protein: CASSLNVAGPNTEAFF.

This chain uses TRBV7-9 with TRBJ2-2; D is perhaps TRBD2 (5 bases). V shed 5 bases and J shed 0 bases, with 13 bases lying between them. Per the germline V gene, CDR1 is SEHNR and CDR2 is FQNEAQ (reference sequence). This CDR3 is built from 16 residues. CDR3 loop: CASSPATGSNTGELFF. CDR3 bases: TGTGCCAGCAGCCCCGCTACGGGATCGAACACCGGGGAGCTGTTTTTT.

The rearrangement uses TRBV20-1 and TRBJ2-1; 12 bases agree with TRBD2. The CDR3 has 17 residues. The germline V gene has CDR1 DFQATT and CDR2 SNEGSKA (reference sequence). V gave up 3 bases and J gave up 4 bases; unmatched junction bases: 10. CDR3 DNA sequence: TGCAGTGCTAGGAGAGGACTAGCGGGAACGAAATACAATGAGCAGTTCTTC. It encodes CSARRGLAGTKYNEQFF.

The chain links TRBV12-3 or TRBV12-4 to TRBJ1-4, with 7 bases fitting TRBD1. The J segment lost 8 bases and the V segment lost 5 bases, leaving 11 bases of the junction unmatched. This CDR3 is 15 amino acids long. The CDR3 spells CASSVTGTVPEKLFF. The CDR3 DNA reads TGTGCCAGCAGTGTAACCGGGACAGTGCCCGAAAAACTGTTTTTT.

This clonotype has just a few counts. This rearrangement joins TRBV4-3 to TRBJ2-2; TRBD2 might be the D (5 bases). The length of the CDR3 is 17 residues. Germline V CDR1 and CDR2: LGHNA, YSLEER. Trimming pared 4 bases from V and 6 bases from J, leaving 21 bases between. CDR3 nucleotide sequence: TGCGCCAGCAGCCCCCAAGGACTCTCTGGGATCGCCGGGGAGCTGTTTTTT. This translates into CASSPQGLSGIAGELFF.

In its sample, this clonotype was seen a few times. The chain links TRBV24-1 to TRBJ2-1; possible D gene TRBD2, 6 bases. Germline lookup yields CDR1 KGHDR and CDR2 SFDVKD. The V end lost 5 bases, the J end lost 0 bases, and 13 bases lay between the germline ends. This CDR3 has 16 amino acids. CDR3 in DNA: TGTGCCACCAGTGGCCCTGACGGGAGCTCCTACAATGAGCAGTTCTTC. This gives the protein CATSGPDGSSYNEQFF.

This clonotype was counted between two and nine times. The rearrangement links TRBV18 to TRBJ1-1, with a possible D match to TRBD1 (6 bases). The ends were cut back, 0 bases at V and 0 bases at J, with 8 bases in the middle. Per the germline V gene, CDR1 is KGHSH and CDR2 is LQKENI. The CDR3 has 15 residues. The DNA of the CDR3 is TGTGCCAGCTCACCACCGGCAGGGGTGAACACTGAAGCTTTCTTT. This codes for CASSPPAGVNTEAFF.

CDR3 in DNA: TGTGCCAGCAGCTTAACAGGGACGCTTACTAGCACAGATACGCAGTATTTT. Protein product: CASSLTGTLTSTDTQYF. The chain is built from TRBV7-9 and TRBJ2-3; a weak D match, TRBD1 (6 bases). V lost 2 bases and J lost 0, with 15 bases in between. Germline lookup yields CDR1 SEHNR and CDR2 FQNEAQ (reference sequence). The CDR3 has 17 residues. The full variable domain, its missing parts supplied by reference TRBV7-9 and TRBJ2-3, is DTGVSQNPRHKITKRGQNVTFRCDPISEHNRLYWYRQTLGQGPEFLTYFQNEAQLEKSRLLSDRFSAERPKGSFSTLEIQRTEQGDSAMYLCASSLTGTLTSTDTQYFGPGTRLTVL.

The chain links TRBV7-9 to TRBJ1-1, with D tentatively TRBD1 (6 bases). The CDR3 runs 16 residues. Between the trimmed V and J ends, which lost 5 bases and 4 bases, there was a span of 20 bases. Germline assignment: CDR1 SEHNR and CDR2 FQNEAQ (reference sequence). CDR3 nucleotide sequence: TGTGCCAGCAGCCCATACGGCCGGGGGCAAAGCACTGAAGCTTTCTTT. As protein: CASSPYGRGQSTEAFF.

This clonotype appeared a few times. V gene TRBV7-6 combines with J gene TRBJ2-3, with unresolved D. The V gene's germline CDR1 is SGHVS and CDR2 FNYEAQ. This CDR3 is built from 18 residues. V was pared by 5 bases and J by 2 bases, with 23 bases between. CDR3 in amino acids: CASSPRLAVRGSTDTQYF. The CDR3 coding sequence is TGTGCCAGCAGCCCACGGCTGGCGGTGCGCGGTTCCACAGATACGCAGTATTTT.

The chain has TRBV11-3 and TRBJ2-1; 8 nucleotides agree with TRBD2. From germline, CDR1 is SGHNT and CDR2 YENEEA. The CDR3 sequence is 16 residues long. Losses at the gene ends were 5 bases for V and 6 bases for J; bases not matched to a gene: 12. In DNA, the CDR3 is TGTGCCAGCAGCAGTGGAGGTAGCGGGACATCCAATGAGCAGTTCTTC. Its translation is CASSSGGSGTSNEQFF.

CDR3: CASSLVQGVNTGELFF. The CDR3, as DNA: TGCGCCAGCAGCTTGGTACAGGGGGTGAACACCGGGGAGCTGTTTTTT. The gene calls are TRBV5-1 and TRBJ2-2; 8 positions match TRBD1. This CDR3 has 16 residues. J was trimmed by 1 base and V by 0 bases; bases with no gene match: 2. Germline lookup yields CDR1 SGHRS and CDR2 YFSETQ.

The table lists this clonotype with a few counts. The chain recombines TRBV5-4 with TRBJ2-5; 11 positions agree with TRBD2. V was clipped by 1 base and J by 5 bases; unmatched bases: 4. Germline CDR1 SGHNT, CDR2 YYREEE (reference sequence). The CDR3 totals 15 residues. CDR3 DNA sequence: TGTGCCAGCAGCTTGTCTAGCGGGAGGCGGGAGACCCAGTACTTC. Its translation: CASSLSSGRRETQYF.

There are a few counts of this clonotype. CDR3 DNA sequence: TGTGCCAGCAGCGTACAGGGGGCGGGCTCCTACAATGAGCAGTTCTTC. This translates into CASSVQGAGSYNEQFF. The genes are TRBV9 and TRBJ2-1; 8 bases are a match to TRBD1. Germline V gene data show CDR1 as SGDLS and CDR2 as YYNGEE. CDR3 length: 16 residues. The V segment lost 1 base and the J segment 0 bases; nucleotides outside the gene matches: 3. Filled out from reference TRBV9 and TRBJ2-1, the complete variable domain reads DSGVTQTPKHLITATGQRVTLRCSPRSGDLSVYWYQQSLDQGLQFLIQYYNGEERAKGNILERFSAQQFPDLHSELNLSSLELGDSALYFCASSVQGAGSYNEQFFGPGTRLTVL.

The rearrangement uses TRBV9 and TRBJ2-1; D perhaps matches TRBD2 (6 bases). CDR1 is SGDLS, CDR2 YYNGEE, per germline. The length of the CDR3 is 14 residues. The V end was cut by 3 bases, the J end by 3 bases, with 10 bases between. CDR3: CASSGGSGYNEQFF. CDR3 coding DNA: TGTGCCAGCAGCGGAGGTAGCGGCTACAATGAGCAGTTCTTC. Using reference TRBV9 and TRBJ2-1 for the parts outside the CDR3, the full variable domain is DSGVTQTPKHLITATGQRVTLRCSPRSGDLSVYWYQQSLDQGLQFLIQYYNGEERAKGNILERFSAQQFPDLHSELNLSSLELGDSALYFCASSGGSGYNEQFFGPGTRLTVL.

J is TRBJ2-1 and V is TRBV5-1; 8 bases align to TRBD2. The V gene's germline CDR1 is SGHRS and CDR2 YFSETQ. V was clipped by 0 bases and J by 8 bases; unmatched bases: 7. This CDR3 is 15 amino acids long. As DNA, the CDR3 is TGCGCCAGCAGCTTGGTTAGCGGGGTCCCGGATGAGCAGTTCTTC. Amino acid sequence: CASSLVSGVPDEQFF.

The V gene is TRBV20-1, the J gene TRBJ2-7; 15 bases fit TRBD2. The trim removed 6 bases at V and 2 bases at J, leaving 17 bases unmatched. The CDR3 runs 19 residues. Germline CDR1 is DFQATT and CDR2 is SNEGSKA (reference sequence). In nucleotides, the CDR3 is TGCAGTGCCCTGGGCCTACCGGGACTAGCGGGAGGATCGACCTACGAGCAGTACTTC. Amino acids: CSALGLPGLAGGSTYEQYF.

As to this clonotype: Since a much larger clone is just one base distant, this may be a read error. The V gene is TRBV9, the J gene TRBJ2-5, with D perhaps TRBD2 (7 bases). The V gene lost 4 bases and the J gene lost 5 bases, with 18 bases spanning the gap. The CDR3 runs to 15 residues. CDR1 and CDR2 (germline): SGDLS, YYNGEE. The CDR3 bases are TGTGCCAGCAGCCCTGGGGGGGCCATAGTGGAGACCCAGTACTTC. Protein: CASSPGGAIVETQYF.

The V and J genes are TRBV12-3 or TRBV12-4 and TRBJ2-3; 10 bases line up with TRBD1. Trimming at V came to 6 bases and at J to 6 bases, leaving 9 bases not matched to a gene. The CDR3 is 15 residues long. The CDR3 bases are TGTGCCAGCAGCCTCGGGACAGGGGAGTGGGATACGCAGTATTTT. Translating gives CASSLGTGEWDTQYF.

This clonotype was counted many times. The V gene is TRBV4-3, the J gene TRBJ2-4; D gene ambiguous. This CDR3 is built from 17 residues. V lost 0 bases, J lost 0 bases, and 12 bases lay in between. CDR1 and CDR2 (germline): LGHNA, YSLEER. The CDR3 bases are TGCGCCAGCAGCCAAGAAGTCTGGGCTCAAGCCAAAAACATTCAGTACTTC. Translation gives CASSQEVWAQAKNIQYF.